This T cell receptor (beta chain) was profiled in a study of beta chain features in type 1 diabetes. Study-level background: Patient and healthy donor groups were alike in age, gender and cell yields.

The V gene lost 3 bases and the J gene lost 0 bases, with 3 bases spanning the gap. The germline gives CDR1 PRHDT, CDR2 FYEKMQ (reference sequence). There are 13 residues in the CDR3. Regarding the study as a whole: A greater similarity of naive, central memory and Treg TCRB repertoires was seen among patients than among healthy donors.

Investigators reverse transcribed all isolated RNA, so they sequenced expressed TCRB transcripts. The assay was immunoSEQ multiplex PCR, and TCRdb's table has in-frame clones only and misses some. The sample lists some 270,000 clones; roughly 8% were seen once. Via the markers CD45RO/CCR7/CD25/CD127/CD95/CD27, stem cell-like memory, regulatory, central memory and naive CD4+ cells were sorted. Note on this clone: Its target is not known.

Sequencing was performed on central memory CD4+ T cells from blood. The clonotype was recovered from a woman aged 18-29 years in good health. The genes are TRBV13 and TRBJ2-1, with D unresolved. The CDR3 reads CASSFRSYNEQFF. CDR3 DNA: TGTGCCAGCAGCTTCCGCTCCTACAATGAGCAGTTCTTC.